Presented here are 9 T cell receptor beta chains from one specimen sequenced in a study of tumor-infiltrating lymphocytes in primary liver carcinoma. Germline DNA was extracted too, while blood RNA derived from unsorted whole blood. TCR beta cDNA was reverse-transcribed from roughly 520 ng of total RNA. The reaction used a constant-region primer and ProtoScript II reverse transcriptase. ARM-PCR was slightly modified, and three nested multiplex PCR rounds with it gave rise to the TCR beta libraries. Both of the initial two PCR rounds ran for about 9 cycles and employed TRBV1-TRBV30 forward primers alongside a C-beta reverse primer. MiXCR, applied by TCRdb to the multiplex PCR reads, yields one record per CDR3 protein. The sample records 300,000 to 350,000 distinct CDR3 sequences, less than 65% being singletons. The sequencing sample was made of peripheral blood. These receptor sequences come from a man aged 35-49 years with primary liver carcinoma and hepatitis B virus infection.

A word on this clonotype: In this CDR3 the conserved last residue, phenylalanine or tryptophan, is missing, so a read error is likely. The rearrangement joins TRBV11-2 to TRBJ2-3, with 10 positions matching TRBD2. Per the germline V gene, CDR1 is SGHAT and CDR2 is FQNNGV. The CDR3 is 18 residues long. DNA of the CDR3: TGTGCCAGGAGCTTAGCCAGTAGCGGGAGGAAACTGTCAGATACGCAGTATTCT. It is translated as CARSLASSGRKLSDTQYS.

This clonotype was seen many times. The chain recombines TRBV29-1 with TRBJ1-2; the D gene is possibly TRBD1 (5 bases). CDR1 and CDR2 from the germline V gene are SQVTM and ANQGSEA. The CDR3 loop spans 13 amino acids. Trimming stripped 4 bases from V and 6 bases from J, with 15 bases between. The CDR3 region has the DNA TGCAGCGTTGCCGAGGGGCTGACGAATGGCTACACCTTC. This translates into CSVAEGLTNGYTF.

This chain joins TRBV5-1 and TRBJ2-7; D may match TRBD1 or TRBD2 (5 bases each). V lost 4 bases and J 4 bases, leaving 15 bases between the germline ends. Germline lookup yields CDR1 SGHRS and CDR2 YFSETQ. The CDR3 sequence is 14 residues long. The CDR3 loop is CASSRGEDAYEQYF. The DNA of the CDR3 is TGCGCCAGCAGCAGGGGAGAGGATGCGTACGAGCAGTACTTC.

This clonotype was seen more than once but under ten times. The genes are TRBV7-9 and TRBJ2-3; 7 nucleotides match TRBD2. The CDR3 spans 16 residues. Germline CDR1 reads SEHNR; CDR2 reads FQNEAQ (reference sequence). The trim removed 0 bases at V and 6 bases at J, leaving 9 bases unmatched. CDR3 bases: TGTGCCAGCAGCTTAGCGAACGGGAGGCGGTCCGATACGCAGTATTTT. Amino acids: CASSLANGRRSDTQYF. The whole variable domain, filled in from reference TRBV7-9 and TRBJ2-3, reads DTGVSQNPRHKITKRGQNVTFRCDPISEHNRLYWYRQTLGQGPEFLTYFQNEAQLEKSRLLSDRFSAERPKGSFSTLEIQRTEQGDSAMYLCASSLANGRRSDTQYFGPGTRLTVL.

A word on this clonotype: An end of the junction does not agree with germline; a read error may underlie this. The rearrangement joins TRBV12-3 or TRBV12-4 to TRBJ2-2; D is perhaps TRBD1 (6 bases). The CDR3 has 12 residues. CDR3 in DNA: TGTGCCAGCAGTTTAAGTCAGGGGCGGGTGGTTTTT. Translated, it gives CASSLSQGRVVF.

As concerns this clonotype: Being one base from a much bigger clone, this may be a read error. V gene TRBV6-6 combines with J gene TRBJ2-3; 7 bases map to TRBD1. V was pared by 4 bases and J by 2 bases, with 9 bases of the junction left unmatched. Germline CDR1 is MNHNY and CDR2 is SVGAGI (reference sequence). The CDR3 has 16 amino acids. This CDR3 reads CASSSQGQFNTDTQYF. The CDR3 DNA reads as TGTGCCAGCAGTTCTCAGGGACAGTTTAACACAGATACGCAGTATTTT.

This clonotype was seen only once. The junction and the germline gene differ at one end; a read error may be behind it. The chain is built from TRBV11-2 and TRBJ2-2, with 8 nucleotides matching TRBD1. The CDR3 totals 18 residues. Germline V gene data show CDR1 as SGHAT and CDR2 as FQNNGV. The CDR3 DNA is TGTGCGAGCAACTTAGGACTGGCGGGACAGGCAGACACCGGGGAGCTGTTTTTT. It encodes CASNLGLAGQADTGELFF.

Only one count was recorded for this clonotype. A much more abundant neighbour one base away suggests this may be a read error. The chain carries TRBV10-3 and TRBJ2-2, with D possibly matching TRBD2 (5 bases). V gave up 6 bases and J gave up 4 bases, with 21 bases separating them. The germline gives CDR1 ENHRY, CDR2 SYGVKD. The CDR3 has 17 amino acids. CDR3 loop: CAIRAFTARGRTGELFF. The CDR3 DNA reads as TGTGCCATCAGGGCGTTTACGGCGCGAGGGCGCACCGGGGAGCTGTTTTTT.

This clonotype was detected a few times. The genes are TRBV28 and TRBJ2-1, with no clear D. Germline values: CDR1 MDHEN, CDR2 SYDVKM. V shed 9 bases and J shed 6 bases, with 6 bases lying between them. This CDR3 region has 10 residues. This CDR3 reads CASGINEQFF. Here the CDR3 DNA reads TGTGCCAGTGGAATCAATGAGCAGTTCTTC. The full variable domain, its missing parts supplied by reference TRBV28 and TRBJ2-1, is DVKVTQSSRYLVKRTGEKVFLECVQDMDHENMFWYRQDPGLGLRLIYFSYDVKMKEKGDIPEGYSVSREKKERFSLILESASTNQTSMYLCASGINEQFFGPGTRLTVL.